The clone carrying this T cell receptor (beta chain) has ten or more counts. CDR3 length: 13 residues. V shed 5 bases and J shed 5 bases, with 10 bases lying between them. Germline V CDR1 and CDR2: LNHDA, SQIVND (reference sequence). This sample is part of a study of T cell repertoires in cytomegalovirus infection. TCRdb re-called the reads with MiXCR, one entry per CDR3 protein. The table records 200,000 to 300,000 distinct CDR3 sequences, roughly an eighth of them present only once. The TCR sequence derives from a human donor in good health (CMV status not recorded). Some clones in this sample may be carry-over from other donors' samples. The chain links TRBV19 to TRBJ2-1, with D uncertain. The source material was PBMCs. The CDR3 DNA is TGTGCCAGTAGTCTCCACGCGAACAATGAGCAGTTCTTC. Its protein is CASSLHANNEQFF.